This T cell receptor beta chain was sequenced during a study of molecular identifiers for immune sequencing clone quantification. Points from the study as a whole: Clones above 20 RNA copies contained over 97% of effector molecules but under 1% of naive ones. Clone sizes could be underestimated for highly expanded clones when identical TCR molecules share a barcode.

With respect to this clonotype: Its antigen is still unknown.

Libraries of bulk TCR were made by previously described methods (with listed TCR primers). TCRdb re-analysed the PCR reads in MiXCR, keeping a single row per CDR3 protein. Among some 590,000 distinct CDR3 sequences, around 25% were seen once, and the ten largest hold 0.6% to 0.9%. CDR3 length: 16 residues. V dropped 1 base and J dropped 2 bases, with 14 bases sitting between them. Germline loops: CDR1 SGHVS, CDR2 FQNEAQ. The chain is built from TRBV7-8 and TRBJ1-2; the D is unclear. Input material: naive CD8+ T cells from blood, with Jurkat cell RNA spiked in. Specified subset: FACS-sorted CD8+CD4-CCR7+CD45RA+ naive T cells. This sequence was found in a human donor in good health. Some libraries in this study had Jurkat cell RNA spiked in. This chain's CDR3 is CASSLVVVGQNYGYTF. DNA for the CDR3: TGTGCCAGCAGCTTAGTCGTTGTTGGGCAGAACTATGGCTACACCTTC.